The clone carrying this T cell receptor beta chain was recorded a few times. The source of the sample is a study of blood T cell repertoires in COVID-19. Participants, 18 to 89 years old, spanned fewer than 25 US areas. Assignment of participants to cohorts was predicated upon participant-reported clinical history. Symptom resolution, clearance, or two negative PCRs marked donors in Cohort 3 as recovered. Original analysis: Estimates of nucleated cell counts were drawn from the amplification of reference gene primers. Produced via immunoSEQ multiplex PCR; TCRdb's table is partial and in-frame only. Clone size and the V and J calls come from that table; the DNA yielded D and trimming. The data show a few hundred thousand clones, roughly 84% seen once. CDR1 DFQATT and CDR2 SNEGSKA come from the germline V gene (reference sequence). V was cut by 6 bases and J by 3 bases, with 5 bases left in between. The length of the CDR3 is 10 residues.

The chain carries TRBV20-1 and TRBJ1-2; D unresolved. The material sequenced was PBMCs or T cells enriched from blood (not recorded which). The source of this sequence is a woman younger than 45 who had recovered from COVID-19. The CDR3 loop reads CSAGDYGYTF. CDR3 nucleotide sequence: TGCAGTGCCGGAGACTATGGCTACACCTTC.